This T cell receptor (beta chain) was sequenced during a study of shared clonotypes between healthy human individuals. Repertoires were generated with immunoSEQ multiplex PCR, while TCRdb's copy carries only in-frame clones and drops some. The sample includes about 2.4 million clones, over 85% of them seen just once. This receptor was identified in a man aged 18-30 years in good health. Source material: naive CD4+ T cells sorted from blood. As to subset: CD45RA+ positively selected.

CDR3 DNA: TGTGCCAGCAGCACACGACAGGGGTCTTCCTACAATGAGCAGTTCTTC. As protein: CASSTRQGSSYNEQFF. The chain joins TRBV11-3 to TRBJ2-1; 8 nucleotides agree with TRBD1. The CDR3 is 16 residues long. V lost 5 bases, J lost 1 base, and 7 bases stayed unmatched. Germline CDR1 and CDR2: SGHNT and YENEEA.